This is a list of T cell receptor beta chains from one sample in a study of T-cell reconstitution after alpha-beta-depleted transplantation in children. TCRdb passed the PCR reads through MiXCR, listing each CDR3 protein once. This table holds some 500,000 distinct CDR3 sequences, 15% to 20% found once. The sample in question was PBMCs from the stem cell graft donor, obtained from the stem cell graft. The receptors originated from a human donor who donated a stem cell graft to a child with acute lymphoblastic leukemia. The CDR3 runs from the conserved cysteine through the conserved F or W. D genes are given only for firm matches. Clone size is given for some rows only: seen once, a few or many times, or a class if the clone is expanded.

CDR3nt,CDR3aa,d_gene,v_gene,j_gene,len,abundance
TGTGCCAGTCTATTTCCAGGGGAATATGGCTACACCTTC,CASLFPGEYGYTF,NA,TRBV27,TRBJ1-2,13,few
TGTGCCAGCAGCTTAGGCCCCCATACTAGGAGCTCCTACGAGCAGTACTTC,CASSLGPHTRSSYEQYF,NA,TRBV7-6,TRBJ2-7,17,few
TGCGCCAGTAACCGACAAAAGAGGTGGCCGGGGATGAGGGGCTACGAGCAGTACTTC,CASNRQKRWPGMRGYEQYF,NA,TRBV10-2,TRBJ2-7,19,NA
TGCAGCGTTGATGGTCTTTACAATGAGCAGTTCTTC,CSVDGLYNEQFF,NA,TRBV29-1,TRBJ2-1,12,NA
TGCGCCAGCAGCCCAGATACCGGGTTCGGGGAGCAGTACTTC,CASSPDTGFGEQYF,NA,TRBV5-1,TRBJ2-7,14,few
TGTGCCAGCAGCTTAGTTGGACAGGCCCCGGGGGAGCAGTACTTC,CASSLVGQAPGEQYF,TRBD1,TRBV7-8,TRBJ2-7,15,NA
TGTGCCAGCACGCGCATAAACACCGGGGAGCTGTTTTTT,CASTRINTGELFF,NA,TRBV6-1,TRBJ2-2,13,NA
TGCAGCGCCTCCGGGACTAGCGTGCCCGGGAAATACTTC,CSASGTSVPGKYF,TRBD2,TRBV29-1,TRBJ2-5,13,few
TGCAGTGCTCCTCGGGGACAGGACCCTGACGAGCAGTACTTC,CSAPRGQDPDEQYF,TRBD1,TRBV20-1,TRBJ2-7,14,NA
TGCGCCAGCAGCGGTAGGGGGTGGACTGAAGCTTTCTTT,CASSGRGWTEAFF,NA,TRBV5-1,TRBJ1-1,13,NA
TGTGCCAGCAGCCAAGATGACAGGATCACAGATACGCAGTATTTT,CASSQDDRITDTQYF,NA,TRBV4-2,TRBJ2-3,15,NA
TGCGCCAGCAGCTACACTCCGGGACACTCCTACAATGAGCAGTTCTTC,CASSYTPGHSYNEQFF,NA,TRBV5-1,TRBJ2-1,16,few
TGTGCCAGCCGCGACATGACAAGCTCCTACAATGAGCAGTTCTTC,CASRDMTSSYNEQFF,NA,TRBV27,TRBJ2-1,15,few
TGCGCCAGCAGCAGACTAGCGGGCCCGTTCTACGAGCAGTACTTC,CASSRLAGPFYEQYF,TRBD2,TRBV4-1,TRBJ2-7,15,NA
TGTGCCATCAGTGAGTCTAGCGTGGCATATGAGCAGTTCTTC,CAISESSVAYEQFF,NA,TRBV10-3,TRBJ2-1,14,NA
TGTGCCTCTAGCGGGCTTCCTTTTGGGGGCAATGAGCAGTTCTTC,CASSGLPFGGNEQFF,TRBD2,TRBV27,TRBJ2-1,15,NA
TGTGCCAGCAGTTACCGCCGAGGAGGAGACTACGAGCAGTACTTC,CASSYRRGGDYEQYF,NA,TRBV6-5,TRBJ2-7,15,few
TGTGCCAGCAGTTTCACCCCGGGAACCTTC,CASSFTPGTF,NA,TRBV12-3/TRBV12-4,TRBJ1-2,10,few
TGCAGTGCAAGGGGGTACACAAATATACAGCCCCAGCATTTT,CSARGYTNIQPQHF,NA,TRBV20-1,TRBJ1-5,14,NA
TGTGCCAGCTCCCGTGGGCCGCGGGGGGCAACTTATGAGCAGTTCTTC,CASSRGPRGATYEQFF,TRBD2,TRBV18,TRBJ2-1,16,few
TGTGCCAGCAGCCAAGATCATAGTGGGGCCTACAATGAGCAGTTCTTC,CASSQDHSGAYNEQFF,NA,TRBV14,TRBJ2-1,16,few
TGCGCCAGCAGTGAGTCAGGACTGAACGAGCAGTACTTC,CASSESGLNEQYF,NA,TRBV10-2,TRBJ2-7,13,many
TGTGCCAGCAGCCAAGGAATCAGTACCCCCTCGGGGACCCAGTACTTC,CASSQGISTPSGTQYF,NA,TRBV3-1,TRBJ2-5,16,few
TGCGCCAGCAGCTTGGTGGGGACTAGCGGCCAAGAGACCCAGTACTTC,CASSLVGTSGQETQYF,TRBD2,TRBV5-1,TRBJ2-5,16,NA
TGTGCCAGCAGCTTAGAGGAGGTCGCTAACTATGGCTACACCTTC,CASSLEEVANYGYTF,NA,TRBV7-9,TRBJ1-2,15,NA
TGTGCCAGCAGCCGACTAGCGGGAATTTTAAAGGGGGACATTCAGTACTTC,CASSRLAGILKGDIQYF,TRBD2,TRBV2,TRBJ2-4,17,NA
TGTGCCAGCAGCTTAGGTTTTAGGGGTTCCAACGGCCTGACTTTC,CASSLGFRGSNGLTF,NA,TRBV11-2,TRBJ2-6,15,few
TGTGCCAGCAGCGTAGCCCGGACAGGGCAAGAGACCCAGTACTTC,CASSVARTGQETQYF,TRBD1,TRBV9,TRBJ2-5,15,few
TGTGCCAGCAGCTTGGGAGCGGGGGCCTACGAGCAGTACTTC,CASSLGAGAYEQYF,TRBD2,TRBV5-5,TRBJ2-7,14,NA
TGCAGCGCGGACAGGGCTTCCTATGGCTACACCTTC,CSADRASYGYTF,TRBD1,TRBV29-1,TRBJ1-2,12,NA
TGTGCCAGCAGCGTAGTGATTAGGGCTAGCGGGAGGTCCTACAATGAGCAGTTCTTC,CASSVVIRASGRSYNEQFF,TRBD2,TRBV9,TRBJ2-1,19,NA
TGTGCCAGCAGTTACCGCGCAGGGAATCAGCCCCAGCATTTT,CASSYRAGNQPQHF,NA,TRBV6-5,TRBJ1-5,14,NA
TGTGCCAGCAGTGGCGGGACAGGGGATGAAAAGCCCCAGCATTTT,CASSGGTGDEKPQHF,TRBD1,TRBV6-1,TRBJ1-5,15,NA
TGTGCCAGCAGTTACGAAACAGTACAAGAGACCCAGTACTTC,CASSYETVQETQYF,NA,TRBV6-2/TRBV6-3,TRBJ2-5,14,NA
TGCGCCAGCAGCTATACTAGCGGTGCCTACGAGCAGTACTTC,CASSYTSGAYEQYF,TRBD2,TRBV5-1,TRBJ2-7,14,few
TGTGCCAGCAGCTGGACAGTCCCTGGTAGCAATCAGCCCCAGCATTTT,CASSWTVPGSNQPQHF,NA,TRBV12-3/TRBV12-4,TRBJ1-5,16,NA
TGTGCCAGCAGCCGACTCGGTGACTATGGCTACACCTTC,CASSRLGDYGYTF,NA,TRBV12-3/TRBV12-4,TRBJ1-2,13,few
TGTGCCAGCAGCCTCAGAGCCCTGGGACTAGCGGGGGCCTACGAGCAGTACTTC,CASSLRALGLAGAYEQYF,TRBD2,TRBV3-1,TRBJ2-7,18,few
TGCAGCGTTGACGGGCTAGCGGACTCCTACGAGCAGTACTTC,CSVDGLADSYEQYF,TRBD2,TRBV29-1,TRBJ2-7,14,few
TGCGCCAGCAGCTTACTATCGACTAGCGGGAGGACAGATACGCAGTATTTT,CASSLLSTSGRTDTQYF,TRBD2,TRBV5-1,TRBJ2-3,17,NA
TGCGCCAGCAGCTCAGACCCCTCCACAGATACGCAGTATTTT,CASSSDPSTDTQYF,NA,TRBV5-1,TRBJ2-3,14,many
TGTGCCAGCAGGTTTAGTAATTCCAATCAGCCCCAGCATTTT,CASRFSNSNQPQHF,NA,TRBV27,TRBJ1-5,14,few
TGTGCCAGCAGCTTACTCAGGGGGGTTAGCAATCAGCCCCAGCATTTT,CASSLLRGVSNQPQHF,TRBD1,TRBV2,TRBJ1-5,16,NA
TGTGCCATCTCCTTAGGGGATAGCAATCAGCCCCAGCATTTT,CAISLGDSNQPQHF,NA,TRBV10-3,TRBJ1-5,14,NA
TGTGCCAGCAGTCCGGGGAGGGGAGGCAACTATGGCTACACCTTC,CASSPGRGGNYGYTF,NA,TRBV27,TRBJ1-2,15,NA